The 10 T cell receptor beta chains listed next were all sequenced from one sample in a study of PD-1 blockade in classical Hodgkin lymphoma. Each and every patient relapsed after autologous stem cell transplantation, and patients got differing brentuximab vedotin exposure. Profiled with immunoSEQ multiplex PCR; TCRdb holds only in-frame clones, not every one. The sample includes tens of thousands of clones, 85% to 90% of them seen just once. The sample in question was peripheral blood mononuclear cells (PBMCs), obtained at baseline. Receptors were obtained from a human donor with classical Hodgkin lymphoma.

This chain joins TRBV7-9 and TRBJ1-3; 7 bases map to TRBD1. Losses at the gene ends were 4 bases for V and 3 bases for J; bases not matched to a gene: 6. The CDR3 totals 15 residues. Germline-derived CDR1 and CDR2 are SEHNR and FQNEAQ (reference sequence). The CDR3 DNA reads as TGTGCCAGCAGCTCCGACAGGGCGGATGGAAACACCATATATTTT. It is translated as CASSSDRADGNTIYF.

This clone was observed once. The chain recombines TRBV30 with TRBJ1-2; a weak D match, TRBD1 (6 bases). Germline CDR1 is GTSNPN and CDR2 is SVGIG (reference sequence). The V end was cut by 4 bases, the J end by 3 bases, with 9 bases between. This CDR3 spans 12 amino acids. The CDR3: CAWKGGDYGYTF. The CDR3 nucleotides read TGTGCCTGGAAGGGGGGCGACTATGGCTACACCTTC.

This chain uses TRBV10-1 with TRBJ2-7; TRBD1 aligns across 8 bases. This CDR3 is built from 13 residues. CDR1 and CDR2 (germline): WNHNN, SYGVQD (reference sequence). J was trimmed by 3 bases and V by 4 bases; bases with no gene match: 2. The CDR3 DNA reads TGCGCCAGCAGTGGGACAGGGTTCTACGAGCAGTACTTC. Translation: CASSGTGFYEQYF.

The rearrangement joins TRBV6-6 to TRBJ1-5; D not resolved. This CDR3 spans 15 amino acids. The ends were cut back, 0 bases at V and 8 bases at J, with 14 bases in the middle. The germline CDR1 and CDR2 sequences are MNHNY and SVGAGI (reference sequence). The CDR3 sequence: CASSYSGQVGEPQHF. As DNA, the CDR3 is TGTGCCAGCAGTTACTCAGGGCAGGTCGGAGAGCCCCAGCATTTT.

The rearrangement joins TRBV5-1 to TRBJ1-5; tentatively, D is TRBD1 (5 bases). Germline V gives CDR1 SGHRS, CDR2 YFSETQ. This CDR3 has 16 amino acids. V lost 0 bases to trimming and J lost 2 bases, with 12 bases between them. The CDR3 is CASSLGPTGGNQPQHF. Written as DNA, the CDR3 is TGCGCCAGCAGCTTGGGGCCGACGGGGGGCAATCAGCCCCAGCATTTT.

The chain employs TRBV7-2 and TRBJ2-4, with TRBD1 matching 7 bases. There are 16 residues in the CDR3. Unmatched junction bases numbered 11, after V lost 3 bases and J lost 6 bases. Germline loops: CDR1 SGHTA, CDR2 FQGNSA. CDR3 protein: CASSFETRGHGNIQYF. Written as DNA, the CDR3 is TGTGCCAGCAGCTTCGAAACTAGGGGGCATGGAAACATTCAGTACTTC.

This sequence joins TRBV11-2 and TRBJ1-4, with D possibly TRBD1 on 5 matching bases. The CDR3 totals 13 residues. Trimming removed 7 bases at V and 6 bases at J, with 12 bases between. Germline V CDR1 and CDR2: SGHAT, FQNNGV. The CDR3 loop reads CASNRGLYEKLFF. The DNA for the CDR3 is TGTGCCAGCAACCGGGGGTTGTATGAAAAACTGTTTTTT.

CDR3 in amino acids: CASSPRDGSYEQYF. For the CDR3, the DNA is TGCGCCAGCAGCCCTCGGGACGGATCCTACGAGCAGTACTTC. The V and J genes are TRBV4-1 and TRBJ2-5, with D possibly called TRBD1 or TRBD2 (5 bases each). Matching the DNA end better, TRBJ2-7 makes the J call doubtful. CDR3 length: 14 amino acids. Germline V CDR1 and CDR2: MGHRA, YSYEKL.

V is TRBV4-1 and J is TRBJ2-2; no clear D gene. The CDR3 length is 15 residues. Trimming shortened V by 5 bases and J by 3 bases, and 13 bases separated the two germline ends. Germline V gives CDR1 MGHRA, CDR2 YSYEKL. The CDR3 loop is CASSLRALDTGELFF. As DNA, the CDR3 is TGCGCCAGCAGCTTAAGGGCGTTGGACACCGGGGAGCTGTTTTTT.

The chain combines TRBV6-5 with TRBJ1-3, with D unclear. V shed 1 base and J shed 0 bases, with 10 bases lying between them. The CDR3 has 16 amino acids. Per germline, CDR1 MNHEY and CDR2 SVGAGI. The CDR3 nucleotides read TGTGCCAGCAGTTACTTTAGGACGGACTCTGGAAACACCATATATTTT. Amino acids: CASSYFRTDSGNTIYF.